Presented here are 14 T cell receptor beta chains from one specimen sequenced in a study of resident and recirculating memory T cells in vitiligo. Sequenced by immunoSEQ multiplex PCR; TCRdb stores in-frame clones only, minus some. The sample lists 70,000 to 75,000 clones, 90% to 95% occurring once. Input material: blood. These receptors were collected from a male donor with vitiligo.

The chain carries TRBV5-1 and TRBJ2-2, with D tentatively TRBD1 (5 bases). In germline, CDR1 is SGHRS, CDR2 YFSETQ. The CDR3 is made up of 16 amino acids. V was cut by 2 bases and J by 0 bases, with 11 bases left in between. In DNA, the CDR3 is TGCGCCAGCAGCTTATTTGAGACAGCGAACACCGGGGAGCTGTTTTTT. It is translated as CASSLFETANTGELFF.

The V call is TRBV4-3, the J call TRBJ1-5; 11 bases align to TRBD1. The junction had 8 bases not matched to a gene; V was cut back by 0 bases and J by 1 base. Germline V gene sequence: CDR1 LGHNA, CDR2 YSLEER. CDR3 length: 19 residues. Here the CDR3 reads CASSQDHGQGARSNQPQHF. CDR3 nucleotide sequence: TGCGCCAGCAGCCAAGATCACGGACAGGGGGCGCGGAGCAATCAGCCCCAGCATTTT.

The chain is built from TRBV28 and TRBJ1-6; a weak D match, TRBD1 (5 bases). V was pared by 6 bases and J by 14 bases, with 17 bases between. The length of the CDR3 is 13 residues. Per germline, CDR1 MDHEN and CDR2 SYDVKM. In DNA form, the CDR3 reads TGTGCCAGCAGCCACGGGGGACGCTGGTCCCTCCACTTT. Encoded protein: CASSHGGRWSLHF.

V usage is TRBV29-1 and J usage is TRBJ2-7, with 9 bases fitting TRBD1. V trimming: 6 bases; J trimming: 5 bases; junction bases outside the gene matches: 5. This CDR3 is built from 12 residues. The germline gives CDR1 SQVTM, CDR2 ANQGSEA. The CDR3 nucleotides read TGCAGCGTGGCGGGACAGGGTCACGAGCAGTACTTC. This translates into CSVAGQGHEQYF.

The gene calls are TRBV6-1 and TRBJ1-6; 7 bases map to TRBD1. J lost 0 bases, V lost 5 bases, and 1 base had no gene match. This CDR3 region has 15 residues. Germline-derived CDR1 and CDR2 are MNHNS and SASEGT. CDR3 sequence: CASSPGGSYNSPLHF. The CDR3 nucleotides read TGTGCCAGCAGTCCAGGGGGCTCCTATAATTCACCCCTCCACTTT.

This clone was counted between two and nine times. V gene TRBV27 combines with J gene TRBJ1-2; possible D gene TRBD1, 5 bases. The CDR3 is 15 amino acids. V lost 0 bases, J lost 0 bases, and 8 bases lay in between. Germline loops: CDR1 MNHEY, CDR2 SMNVEV (reference sequence). This CDR3 is CASSLSPTANYGYTF. CDR3 DNA sequence: TGTGCCAGCAGTTTATCCCCGACAGCTAACTATGGCTACACCTTC.

The chain links TRBV5-8 to TRBJ1-6, with D hard to call. The CDR3 runs 13 residues. Germline loops: CDR1 SGHTS, CDR2 YDEGEE. Between the trimmed V and J ends, which lost 3 bases and 9 bases, there was a span of 10 bases. CDR3 region: CASSSEEFSPLHF. CDR3 in DNA: TGTGCCAGCAGCTCGGAGGAATTTTCACCCCTCCACTTT.

This sequence joins TRBV7-3 and TRBJ2-1; a possible D gene is TRBD1 (5 bases). The length of the CDR3 is 17 residues. The V gene lost 3 bases and the J gene lost 4 bases, with 19 bases spanning the gap. The V gene's germline CDR1 is SGHTA and CDR2 FQGTGA. This CDR3 is CASSFTPLGPNYNEQFF. CDR3 nucleotides: TGTGCCAGCAGCTTTACCCCGTTGGGGCCGAATTACAATGAGCAGTTCTTC. Full variable domain (outside the CDR3, taken from reference TRBV7-3 and TRBJ2-1): GAGVSQTPSNKVTEKGKYVELRCDPISGHTALYWYRQSLGQGPEFLIYFQGTGAADDSGLPNDRFFAVRPEGSVSTLKIQRTERGDSAVYLCASSFTPLGPNYNEQFFGPGTRLTVL.

V gene TRBV27 combines with J gene TRBJ1-5, with D possibly TRBD1 on 6 matching bases. This CDR3 comprises 12 residues. V was cut by 5 bases and J by 6 bases, with 8 bases left in between. Germline assignment: CDR1 MNHEY and CDR2 SMNVEV (reference sequence). The CDR3, as DNA: TGTGCCAGCAGTATACAGGGTCAGCCCCAGCATTTT. It encodes CASSIQGQPQHF.

The rearrangement uses TRBV7-6 and TRBJ2-3; 9 bases align to TRBD2. Germline values: CDR1 SGHVS, CDR2 FNYEAQ. V shed 6 bases, J shed 5 bases, and the junction held 12 bases outside the gene matches. The CDR3 is made up of 16 amino acids. CDR3 nucleotides: TGTGCCAGCAGTATCACTAGCGGGCCCAGGCAAGATACGCAGTATTTT. Translation: CASSITSGPRQDTQYF.

This chain uses TRBV7-6 with TRBJ1-1, with 8 bases that match TRBD1. Germline loops: CDR1 SGHVS, CDR2 FNYEAQ. J gave up 3 bases and V 7 bases, and 10 bases lay outside the gene matches. This CDR3 is built from 15 residues. The CDR3 DNA reads TGTGCCAGCACCCTTACCCAGGGGGCGGACACTGAAGCTTTCTTT. Protein: CASTLTQGADTEAFF.

This clone was counted only a few times. The rearrangement links TRBV5-1 to TRBJ2-3; possibly TRBD2 for D (5 bases). Per the germline V gene, CDR1 is SGHRS and CDR2 is YFSETQ. The ends were cut back, 2 bases at V and 0 bases at J, with 13 bases in the middle. The CDR3 loop spans 16 amino acids. The CDR3 is CASSFLGLVSTDTQYF. CDR3 nucleotide sequence: TGCGCCAGCAGCTTTCTCGGACTGGTAAGCACAGATACGCAGTATTTT.

The rearrangement joins TRBV11-2 to TRBJ1-1, with TRBD1 matching 7 bases. Germline V lookup: CDR1 SGHAT, CDR2 FQNNGV. Trimming took 7 bases from V and 5 from J; bases not matched to a gene: 7. The CDR3 has 13 amino acids. CDR3 sequence reads: CASNIPGQTEAFF. The CDR3 nucleotides are TGTGCCAGCAACATACCGGGACAGACTGAAGCTTTCTTT.

V gene TRBV27 combines with J gene TRBJ2-1; 7 nucleotides line up with TRBD2. Per the germline V gene, CDR1 is MNHEY and CDR2 is SMNVEV (reference sequence). V dropped 7 bases and J dropped 6; count of bases not matched to a gene: 9. The CDR3 consists of 14 residues. The CDR3 region is CASTRGEGGNEQFF. The CDR3 DNA follows: TGTGCCAGCACCCGGGGGGAGGGCGGCAATGAGCAGTTCTTC.